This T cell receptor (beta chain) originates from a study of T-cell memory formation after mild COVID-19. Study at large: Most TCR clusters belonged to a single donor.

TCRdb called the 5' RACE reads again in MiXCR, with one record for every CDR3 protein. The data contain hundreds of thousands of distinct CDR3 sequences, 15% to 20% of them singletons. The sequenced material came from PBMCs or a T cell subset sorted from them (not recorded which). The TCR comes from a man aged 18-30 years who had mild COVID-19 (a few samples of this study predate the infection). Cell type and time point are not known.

CDR3 sequence reads: CASSQDSRGPSTDTQYF. CDR3 sequence (DNA): TGTGCCAGCAGCCAAGACTCGCGGGGGCCTAGCACAGATACGCAGTATTTT. V gene TRBV4-2 combines with J gene TRBJ2-3, with TRBD2 as a possible D gene (7 bases). Between the trimmed V and J ends, which lost 0 bases and 0 bases, there was a span of 13 bases. The CDR3 totals 17 residues. Per the germline V gene, CDR1 is LGHNA and CDR2 is YNFKEQ.